These 30 T cell receptor beta chains were sequenced from one sample in a study of blood T cell repertoires in COVID-19. The protocol was immunoSEQ multiplex PCR, while the TCRdb copy is restricted to in-frame clones and leaves out a portion. The sample contains just over 250,000 clones, around 92% of which appear only once. The sequenced material came from peripheral blood. These receptor sequences come from a person under 35 with COVID-19, enrolled during active disease.

This rearrangement joins TRBV5-8 to TRBJ1-2, with 8 bases lining up with TRBD1. The germline V gene encodes CDR1 SGHTS and CDR2 YDEGEE. CDR3 length: 17 residues. The V and J ends lost 0 bases and 8 bases, in that order; junction bases with no gene match: 15. In DNA, the CDR3 is TGTGCCAGCAGCTTGGGCGAGCTCAGGGGGCTGAGTGGAGGCTACACCTTC. Translated: CASSLGELRGLSGGYTF.

The CDR3 region has the DNA TGTGCCAGCAGCCAAGATTTGTGGCGGGAAAAACTGTTTTTT. It encodes CASSQDLWREKLFF. The genes are TRBV14 and TRBJ1-4; D not certain. Germline CDR1 and CDR2: SGHDN and FVKESK. With 0 bases removed from V and 8 bases from J, the gap between germline ends came to 10 bases. The CDR3 has 14 amino acids.

This chain links TRBV5-1 with TRBJ1-2; TRBD1 might be the D (5 bases). The CDR3 is 12 amino acids. The V gene's germline CDR1 is SGHRS and CDR2 YFSETQ. Trimming left V 0 bases short and J 6 bases short, with 6 bases between. The CDR3 bases are TGCGCCAGCAGCTTGGGGGGCCATGGCTACACCTTC. This sequence encodes CASSLGGHGYTF.

The V call is TRBV2, the J call TRBJ1-3; D is uncertain. V dropped 2 bases and J dropped 3 bases, with 5 bases sitting between them. Per germline, CDR1 SNHLY and CDR2 FYNNEI. The CDR3 spans 13 residues. The CDR3 DNA follows: TGTGCCAGCAGTGAACAGTTTGGAAACACCATATATTTT. This codes for CASSEQFGNTIYF. Full variable domain (outside the CDR3, taken from reference TRBV2 and TRBJ1-3): EPEVTQTPSHQVTQMGQEVILRCVPISNHLYFYWYRQILGQKVEFLVSFYNNEISEKSEIFDDQFSVERPDGSNFTLKIRSTKLEDSAMYFCASSEQFGNTIYFGEGSWLTVV.

The V and J genes are TRBV5-1 and TRBJ2-5; 8 nucleotides align to TRBD1. Trimming cost V 4 bases and J 3 bases; bases outside gene matches: 2. In germline, CDR1 is SGHRS, CDR2 YFSETQ. The CDR3 is made up of 13 amino acids. The CDR3 loop reads CASSKDREETQYF. The CDR3 region has the DNA TGCGCCAGCAGCAAGGACAGGGAAGAGACCCAGTACTTC.

This sequence joins TRBV2 and TRBJ1-2; D might be TRBD1 (5 bases). The V gene's germline CDR1 is SNHLY and CDR2 FYNNEI. Trimming cost V 11 bases and J 4 bases, with 17 bases left between them. CDR3 size: 13 residues. The CDR3 loop reads CAGSQGRGYGYTF. The CDR3 DNA follows: TGTGCCGGATCTCAGGGAAGGGGCTATGGCTACACCTTC.

The chain is built from TRBV6-5 and TRBJ1-2; D is unresolved. The germline V gene has CDR1 MNHEY and CDR2 SVGAGI. V was pared by 7 bases and J by 7 bases, with 13 bases between. This CDR3 comprises 12 residues. CDR3: CASISQPGGYTF. For the CDR3, the DNA is TGTGCCAGCATATCTCAACCGGGTGGCTACACCTTC.

This sequence joins TRBV29-1 and TRBJ2-1; D may be TRBD2 (6 bases). This CDR3 spans 18 amino acids. CDR1 SQVTM and CDR2 ANQGSEA come from the germline V gene. V lost 5 bases and J lost 5, with 28 bases in between. CDR3 sequence (DNA): TGCAGCGTTCAGAAATCGACCTTGCCGGGACTCCAAAACAATGAGCAGTTCTTC. The encoded protein is CSVQKSTLPGLQNNEQFF.

The chain joins TRBV7-2 to TRBJ1-5; a weak D match, TRBD1 (6 bases). The V and J ends lost 9 bases and 2 bases respectively, with 11 bases between them. CDR1 and CDR2 (germline): SGHTA, FQGNSA. The length of the CDR3 is 13 residues. The CDR3 region is CASKGEGNQPQHF. For the CDR3, the DNA is TGTGCCAGTAAGGGGGAAGGCAATCAGCCCCAGCATTTT.

The chain employs TRBV7-9 and TRBJ1-1; 7 bases map to TRBD1. The CDR3 extends over 13 amino acids. V shed 7 bases and J 5 bases; nucleotides not matched to a gene: 7. Germline CDR1 and CDR2: SEHNR and FQNEAQ (reference sequence). The CDR3 loop is CASTIQGGTEAFF. The CDR3 DNA sequence: TGTGCCAGCACCATCCAGGGGGGTACTGAAGCTTTCTTT.

This sequence joins TRBV13 and TRBJ2-3, with 9 bases matching TRBD1. The junction had 10 bases not matched to a gene; V was cut back by 6 bases and J by 6 bases. The CDR3 has 15 amino acids. In germline, CDR1 is PRHDT, CDR2 FYEKMQ (reference sequence). The CDR3 DNA reads as TGTGCCAGCAGTTCATCGACAGGGGGTAAGGATACGCAGTATTTT. Translation: CASSSSTGGKDTQYF. The full variable domain, in which reference TRBV13 and TRBJ2-3 provide the parts outside the CDR3, is AAGVIQSPRHLIKEKRETATLKCYPIPRHDTVYWYQQGPGQDPQFLISFYEKMQSDKGSIPDRFSAQQFSDYHSELNMSSLELGDSALYFCASSSSTGGKDTQYFGPGTRLTVL.

The rearrangement joins TRBV3-1 (or the pseudogene TRBV3-2) to TRBJ1-5, with 7 bases aligning to TRBD1. CDR1 LGHDT and CDR2 YNNKEL come from the germline V gene (reference sequence). The CDR3 loop spans 14 amino acids. The junction had 3 bases not matched to a gene; V was cut back by 3 bases and J by 4 bases. The CDR3 protein is CASSHSGGNQPQHF. In nucleotides, the CDR3 is TGTGCCAGCAGCCATTCAGGGGGGAATCAGCCCCAGCATTTT.

The chain carries TRBV2 and TRBJ1-4; 11 positions agree with TRBD1. CDR1 SNHLY and CDR2 FYNNEI come from the germline V gene. The CDR3 loop spans 16 amino acids. The ends lost 6 bases at V and 0 bases at J; junction bases unmatched: 3. The CDR3 region is CASSGQGATTNEKLFF. CDR3 in DNA: TGTGCCAGCAGCGGACAGGGGGCAACAACTAATGAAAAACTGTTTTTT. Variable domain in full (rest from reference TRBV2 and TRBJ1-4): EPEVTQTPSHQVTQMGQEVILRCVPISNHLYFYWYRQILGQKVEFLVSFYNNEISEKSEIFDDQFSVERPDGSNFTLKIRSTKLEDSAMYFCASSGQGATTNEKLFFGSGTQLSVL.

This clone showed up just once. The rearrangement joins TRBV10-3 to TRBJ1-6, with D maybe TRBD1 (6 bases). CDR1 ENHRY and CDR2 SYGVKD come from the germline V gene. Trimming removed 8 bases at V and 0 bases at J, with 14 bases between. This CDR3 region has 16 residues. The CDR3 bases are TGTGCCATCGGTATAGGGGGAAACTCCTATAATTCACCCCTCCACTTT. It yields the protein CAIGIGGNSYNSPLHF.

V and J are TRBV5-1 and TRBJ1-2; D perhaps matches TRBD1 (5 bases). The CDR3 length is 15 residues. V dropped 0 bases and J dropped 3 bases, with 12 bases sitting between them. CDR1 is SGHRS and CDR2 is YFSETQ in the germline V gene. Here the CDR3 reads CASSLAGGDYYGYTF. Written as DNA, the CDR3 is TGCGCCAGCAGCTTGGCCGGCGGGGACTACTATGGCTACACCTTC.

The chain uses TRBV28 and TRBJ2-5, with TRBD2 as a possible D gene (6 bases). CDR1 is MDHEN and CDR2 is SYDVKM in the germline V gene. V was cut by 2 bases and J by 0 bases, with 13 bases left in between. The CDR3 consists of 16 residues. As DNA, the CDR3 is TGTGCCAGCAGTTTAGTAGGTTCGGGAGACCAAGAGACCCAGTACTTC. Protein: CASSLVGSGDQETQYF.

The gene calls are TRBV4-1 and TRBJ2-7; weak D call: TRBD2 (6 bases). The CDR3 length is 14 residues. Germline CDR1 reads MGHRA; CDR2 reads YSYEKL. Between the trimmed V and J ends, which lost 0 bases and 1 base, there was a span of 7 bases. CDR3 amino acids: CASSQDGTSYEQYF. The CDR3 DNA reads as TGCGCCAGCAGCCAAGATGGGACTTCCTACGAGCAGTACTTC.

This chain uses TRBV2 with TRBJ2-2; no clear D. Trimming shortened V by 1 base and J by 0 bases, and 9 bases separated the two germline ends. The CDR3 contains 16 residues. CDR1 and CDR2 from the germline V gene are SNHLY and FYNNEI. CDR3 nucleotides: TGTGCCAGCAGTGAAGTGTGGCAAACGAACACCGGGGAGCTGTTTTTT. Translation: CASSEVWQTNTGELFF.

The CDR3 loop is CASSVIPGEPQHF. CDR3 DNA sequence: TGTGCCAGCAGCGTGATACCGGGAGAGCCCCAGCATTTT. V usage is TRBV9 and J usage is TRBJ1-5; unclear D gene. The V gene lost 2 bases and the J gene lost 8 bases, with 11 bases spanning the gap. Per the germline V gene, CDR1 is SGDLS and CDR2 is YYNGEE. This CDR3 comprises 13 residues.

This clone was recorded a few times. The chain joins TRBV7-9 to TRBJ1-1; D is uncertain. V was cut by 1 base and J by 3 bases, with 3 bases left in between. The CDR3 length is 12 residues. Germline assignment: CDR1 SEHNR and CDR2 FQNEAQ (reference sequence). The CDR3 reads CASSLVDTEAFF. CDR3 coding DNA: TGTGCCAGCAGCTTAGTCGACACTGAAGCTTTCTTT.

The CDR3 DNA reads as TGTGCCAGCAGTTTCAGACAGAACACTGAAGCTTTCTTT. Translation: CASSFRQNTEAFF. This chain joins TRBV27 and TRBJ1-1; D gene uncertain. Trimming removed 3 bases at V and 1 base at J, with 6 bases between. This CDR3 has 13 amino acids. Germline-derived CDR1 and CDR2 are MNHEY and SMNVEV (reference sequence).

The chain couples TRBV9 to TRBJ2-5; 9 bases are a match to TRBD2. J was trimmed by 2 bases and V by 2 bases; bases with no gene match: 4. The CDR3 consists of 15 residues. The V gene's germline CDR1 is SGDLS and CDR2 YYNGEE. CDR3 in DNA: TGTGCCAGCAGCGTGGGACTAGCCTTGCAAGAGACCCAGTACTTC. Translated: CASSVGLALQETQYF.

The gene calls are TRBV4-3 and TRBJ2-1, with TRBD2 matching 11 bases. Germline V lookup: CDR1 LGHNA, CDR2 YSLEER. The CDR3 loop spans 18 amino acids. Trimming cost V 4 bases and J 10 bases; bases outside gene matches: 18. CDR3 loop: CASSLRGSRLAGFEEQFF. DNA for the CDR3: TGCGCCAGCAGCCTCAGGGGGTCGAGACTAGCGGGATTCGAAGAGCAGTTCTTC.

The rearrangement links TRBV24-1 to TRBJ1-5, with D possibly TRBD1 on 6 matching bases. The CDR3 sequence is 15 residues long. Trimming removed 2 bases at V and 2 bases at J, with 9 bases between. Germline V gene lookup returns CDR1 KGHDR and CDR2 SFDVKD. The CDR3 bases are TGTGCCACCAGTGATTCGTCAGGGGGCAATCAGCCCCAGCATTTT. As protein: CATSDSSGGNQPQHF.

The chain carries TRBV6-2 or TRBV6-3 and TRBJ1-5; D not certain. The CDR3 is 14 amino acids. Per the germline V gene, CDR1 is MNHEY and CDR2 is SVGEGT. V was shortened by 7 bases and J by 9 bases, with 19 bases between the two germline ends. CDR3 loop: CASTPSHRAGPQHF. The CDR3 DNA is TGTGCCAGCACCCCCAGTCACAGAGCCGGGCCCCAGCATTTT.

This sequence joins TRBV25-1 and TRBJ2-2; 11 nucleotides agree with TRBD2. In germline, CDR1 is MGHDK, CDR2 SYGVNS. CDR3 length: 18 residues. J lost 2 bases, V lost 3 bases, and 8 bases had no gene match. CDR3 residues: CASSDSSTSGVNTGELFF. The DNA for the CDR3 is TGTGCCAGCAGTGATTCCTCGACTAGCGGGGTAAACACCGGGGAGCTGTTTTTT.

This rearrangement joins TRBV9 to TRBJ2-2, with D unresolved. The germline V and J ends were trimmed by 2 bases and 9 bases, with 14 bases remaining between them. CDR3 length equals 14 residues. Germline CDR1 and CDR2: SGDLS and YYNGEE. The CDR3 nucleotides read TGTGCCAGCAGCGTTAGCCCGGAGTTGCGGGAGCTGTTTTTT. Translated, it gives CASSVSPELRELFF.

The chain uses TRBV2 and TRBJ1-2; maybe TRBD1 (5 bases). The V end was cut by 0 bases, the J end by 8 bases, with 13 bases between. Per the germline V gene, CDR1 is SNHLY and CDR2 is FYNNEI. The CDR3 runs to 14 residues. Here the CDR3 reads CASSEAGGPGGYTF. The CDR3 region has the DNA TGTGCCAGCAGTGAAGCGGGGGGACCGGGCGGCTACACCTTC.

The DNA for the CDR3 is TGTGCCAGCAGCTTGATCCAGGGGACGGGCGCTGGGACTGAAGCTTTCTTT. This sequence encodes CASSLIQGTGAGTEAFF. This chain uses TRBV5-6 with TRBJ1-1; weak D call: TRBD1 (6 bases). Germline CDR1 reads SGHDT; CDR2 reads YYEEEE. V lost 1 base and J lost 5, with 21 bases in between. The CDR3 spans 17 residues.

The chain carries TRBV27 and TRBJ1-1; 8 bases match TRBD1. Unmatched junction bases numbered 5, after V lost 5 bases and J lost 3 bases. The CDR3 has 14 residues. Germline V gene sequence: CDR1 MNHEY, CDR2 SMNVEV (reference sequence). This CDR3 reads CASSPDRVYTEAFF. CDR3 bases: TGTGCCAGCAGTCCGGACAGGGTATACACTGAAGCTTTCTTT.